A selection of T cell receptor beta chains follows, all from one sample in a study of CD8+CD57+ T cells in acquired aplastic anemia. Via MiXCR, TCRdb re-called the reads, giving one row per CDR3 protein. This table holds over 150,000 distinct CDR3 sequences, around half found once. The sequenced material came from sorted CD4+, CD8+, or CD8+CD57+ T cells (not recorded which) from PBMCs. The receptor set was obtained from a human donor with aplastic anemia. CDR3s include the opening cysteine and the closing phenylalanine or tryptophan.

V gene	CDR3 protein
TRBV10-3	CAIAGQVNQPQHF
TRBV10-3	CAISSQGTETRNTIYF
TRBV20-1	CSQDGTSGANVLTF
TRBV10-3	CAISARTESSGANVLTF
TRBV6-1	CVSSEQGSRNPPLHF
TRBV10-3	CAISESGVAYGYTF
TRBV7-6	CASSLAGQAQHF
TRBV15	CATSNMVNTGELFF
TRBV7-8	CASSASSPGSYNSPLHF
TRBV2	CASSGTGQGRTGTGELFF
TRBV6-1	CASSEGAGNQPQHF
TRBV10-3	CASGTATQETQYF
TRBV7-8	CASSLAGTAMNTEAFF
TRBV19	CASSGEGGSIQYF
TRBV4-2	CASSQSSPTAFYEQYF
TRBV20-1	CSASGTGVTDTQYF